Presented here are 22 T cell receptor beta chains from one specimen sequenced in a study of shared clonotypes between healthy human individuals. Assay used: immunoSEQ multiplex PCR; TCRdb lists only in-frame clones, some missing. The table includes approximately 1.5 million clones, 97% to 99% detected once. What was sequenced was naive CD4+ T cells sorted from blood. As to subset: CD45RA+ positively selected. The source is a man aged 25-45 years in good health.

This chain links TRBV7-3 with TRBJ2-5; 13 bases agree with TRBD2. The germline V gene encodes CDR1 SGHTA and CDR2 FQGTGA. The V segment lost 3 bases and the J segment 5 bases; nucleotides outside the gene matches: 6. The CDR3 has 16 amino acids. CDR3 bases: TGTGCCAGCAGCTTGTCACTAGCGGGAGGGGATGAGACCCAGTACTTC. The encoded protein is CASSLSLAGGDETQYF.

The rearrangement joins TRBV21-1 to TRBJ2-4; the listed D gene, TRBD2, was not tested against the DNA. TRBV21-1 is deemed a pseudogene. This CDR3 spans 16 amino acids. CDR3 sequence reads: CASSKGSRDPWDIQYF. The CDR3 bases are TGTGCCAGCAGCAAAGGTTCGCGGGACCCGTGGGACATTCAGTACTTC.

This clone has a single count. This chain connects TRBV9 to TRBJ2-7, with no clear D. The CDR3 runs 14 residues. V lost 0 bases and J lost 3, with 10 bases in between. The germline gives CDR1 SGDLS, CDR2 YYNGEE. CDR3 sequence: CASSVAGSFYEQYF. The CDR3 DNA reads as TGTGCCAGCAGCGTAGCCGGATCCTTCTACGAGCAGTACTTC.

This CDR3 is CASSPGGVQETQYF. CDR3 in DNA: TGTGCCAGCAGCCCAGGGGGGGTTCAAGAGACCCAGTACTTC. This sequence joins TRBV11-3 and TRBJ2-5, with D perhaps TRBD1 or TRBD2 (7 bases each). This CDR3 is 14 amino acids long. CDR1 SGHNT and CDR2 YENEEA come from the germline V gene. Deletions cut 5 bases from V and 2 bases from J, with 12 bases between. Supplemented by reference TRBV11-3 and TRBJ2-5, the full variable domain reads EAGVVQSPRYKIIEKKQPVAFWCNPISGHNTLYWYLQNLGQGPELLIRYENEEAVDDSQLPKDRFSAERLKGVDSTLKIQPAELGDSAVYLCASSPGGVQETQYFGPGTRLLVL.

The genes are TRBV9 and TRBJ1-2; D uncertain. The germline V and J ends were trimmed by 6 bases and 4 bases, with 16 bases remaining between them. The CDR3 sequence is 14 residues long. Germline CDR1 reads SGDLS; CDR2 reads YYNGEE. CDR3 protein: CASTRGGVSYGYTF. The CDR3 coding sequence is TGTGCCAGCACCCGGGGAGGAGTGAGCTATGGCTACACCTTC. The full variable domain, its missing parts supplied by reference TRBV9 and TRBJ1-2, is DSGVTQTPKHLITATGQRVTLRCSPRSGDLSVYWYQQSLDQGLQFLIQYYNGEERAKGNILERFSAQQFPDLHSELNLSSLELGDSALYFCASTRGGVSYGYTFGSGTRLTVV.

CDR3 DNA sequence: TGTGCCAGTAGTCCCCTGAGGGGTTCCGTCAACAATGAGCAGTTCTTC. This codes for CASSPLRGSVNNEQFF. The chain links TRBV19 to TRBJ2-1; possibly TRBD1 or TRBD2 for D (5 bases each). The germline CDR1 and CDR2 sequences are LNHDA and SQIVND (reference sequence). Trimming stripped 5 bases from V and 5 bases from J, with 19 bases between. The CDR3 sequence is 16 residues long.

The chain links TRBV6-1 to TRBJ2-5; a possible D gene is TRBD2 (6 bases). The germline V gene encodes CDR1 MNHNS and CDR2 SASEGT. The CDR3 length is 15 residues. Trimming stripped 6 bases from V and 4 bases from J, with 18 bases between. Here the CDR3 reads CASSAGHLPSETQYF. CDR3 nucleotides: TGTGCCAGCAGCGCGGGGCACCTTCCATCAGAGACCCAGTACTTC.

Regarding this clone: Other nucleotide sequences from this sample produce the same CDR3. The chain employs TRBV18 and TRBJ2-5, with 9 bases aligning to TRBD1. CDR3 length: 14 amino acids. Germline V gives CDR1 KGHSH, CDR2 LQKENI. Trimming took 2 bases from V and 4 from J; bases not matched to a gene: 2. The CDR3 spells CASSPLDRGETQYF. The CDR3 coding sequence is TGTGCCAGCTCACCATTGGACAGGGGAGAGACCCAGTACTTC.

The V gene is TRBV5-1, the J gene TRBJ2-5, with D uncertain. V lost 0 bases and J 4 bases, leaving 16 bases between the germline ends. The CDR3 has 16 amino acids. CDR1 is SGHRS and CDR2 is YFSETQ in the germline V gene. CDR3: CASSLEGSVQSETQYF. In DNA, the CDR3 is TGCGCCAGCAGCTTGGAGGGAAGCGTTCAATCAGAGACCCAGTACTTC.

The V call is TRBV5-1, the J call TRBJ2-1, with D perhaps being TRBD1 or TRBD2 (5 bases each). The CDR3 extends over 16 amino acids. From germline, CDR1 is SGHRS and CDR2 YFSETQ. The V end lost 5 bases, the J end lost 6 bases, and 21 bases lay between the germline ends. CDR3 amino acids: CASRRLQRQGGNEQFF. DNA for the CDR3: TGCGCCAGCAGGAGACTCCAGCGGCAGGGTGGCAATGAGCAGTTCTTC.

The J gene is TRBJ2-7, the V gene TRBV28; D might be TRBD1 (6 bases). The germline V gene has CDR1 MDHEN and CDR2 SYDVKM. The CDR3 sequence is 12 residues long. The V and J ends lost 6 bases and 5 bases respectively, with 11 bases between them. The CDR3 sequence: CASRDSPHEQYF. CDR3 nucleotide sequence: TGTGCCAGCAGGGACAGCCCCCACGAGCAGTACTTC.

V and J are TRBV5-1 and TRBJ2-5; 7 bases align to TRBD2. Looked up from germline, CDR1 is SGHRS and CDR2 is YFSETQ. The CDR3 runs 13 residues. The ends lost 4 bases at V and 5 bases at J; junction bases unmatched: 5. This CDR3 is CASSPGGFETQYF. The CDR3 DNA is TGCGCCAGCAGCCCGGGGGGTTTTGAGACCCAGTACTTC.

This chain links TRBV7-9 with TRBJ1-3; 7 bases fit TRBD1. The CDR3 covers 17 residues. CDR1 and CDR2 from the germline V gene are SEHNR and FQNEAQ (reference sequence). V dropped 2 bases and J dropped 0; count of bases not matched to a gene: 7. The CDR3 sequence is CASSLITGEASGNTIYF. The CDR3 DNA reads TGTGCCAGCAGCTTAATAACAGGGGAGGCCTCTGGAAACACCATATATTTT.

This rearrangement joins TRBV11-2 to TRBJ2-7; D not resolved. The V end was cut by 4 bases, the J end by 3 bases, with 16 bases between. CDR1 and CDR2 (germline): SGHAT, FQNNGV. This CDR3 region has 15 residues. CDR3 residues: CASSSPPRHLYEQYF. The DNA of the CDR3 is TGTGCCAGCAGCTCCCCCCCCCGACACCTCTACGAGCAGTACTTC.

The gene calls are TRBV5-1 and TRBJ2-3; TRBD2 matches at 11 bases. Trimming took 4 bases from V and 4 from J; bases not matched to a gene: 5. CDR1 SGHRS and CDR2 YFSETQ come from the germline V gene. This CDR3 region has 15 residues. The CDR3 here is CASSMELAGADTQYF. The CDR3 region has the DNA TGCGCCAGCAGCATGGAACTAGCGGGAGCAGATACGCAGTATTTT. The whole variable domain, filled in from reference TRBV5-1 and TRBJ2-3, reads KAGVTQTPRYLIKTRGQQVTLSCSPISGHRSVSWYQQTPGQGLQFLFEYFSETQRNKGNFPGRFSGRQFSNSRSEMNVSTLELGDSALYLCASSMELAGADTQYFGPGTRLTVL.

This chain uses TRBV5-1 with TRBJ2-5; D is perhaps TRBD1 (5 bases). Germline values: CDR1 SGHRS, CDR2 YFSETQ. Trimming pared 3 bases from V and 1 base from J, leaving 16 bases between. The CDR3 is 16 residues long. The CDR3 spells CASSSRQSRAQETQYF. CDR3 in DNA: TGCGCCAGCAGCTCCCGACAGAGCCGAGCCCAAGAGACCCAGTACTTC.

This chain links TRBV2 with TRBJ1-2; a possible D gene is TRBD1 (6 bases). The V gene's germline CDR1 is SNHLY and CDR2 FYNNEI. This CDR3 is 12 amino acids long. Trimming shortened V by 4 bases and J by 8 bases, and 11 bases separated the two germline ends. The CDR3 here is CASSANRAGYTF. The CDR3 nucleotides read TGTGCCAGCAGTGCTAACAGGGCCGGCTACACCTTC.

The CDR3 loop is CASSSNGLAYNEQFF. For the CDR3, the DNA is TGTGCCAGCAGTTCCAACGGGCTAGCCTACAATGAGCAGTTCTTC. The J gene is TRBJ2-1, the V gene TRBV27; no clear D. The V gene's germline CDR1 is MNHEY and CDR2 SMNVEV (reference sequence). The CDR3 length is 15 residues. With 4 bases removed from V and 2 bases from J, the gap between germline ends came to 12 bases.

The chain's CDR3 is CASSDRTGADTQYF. CDR3 sequence (DNA): TGTGCCAGCAGCGATAGGACGGGGGCGGATACGCAGTATTTT. The chain employs TRBV7-2 and TRBJ2-3, with D possibly called TRBD1 or TRBD2 (6 bases each). There are 14 residues in the CDR3. Trimming took 5 bases from V and 6 from J, leaving 15 bases between them. Germline CDR1 and CDR2: SGHTA and FQGNSA.

J is TRBJ1-2 and V is TRBV19; D unresolved. The CDR3 consists of 15 residues. V dropped 5 bases and J dropped 0 bases, with 13 bases sitting between them. CDR1 LNHDA and CDR2 SQIVND come from the germline V gene (reference sequence). The CDR3 DNA reads as TGTGCCAGTAGTCCCGATGTGGAAACTAACTATGGCTACACCTTC. It translates to CASSPDVETNYGYTF.

V and J are TRBV10-3 and TRBJ2-1; D uncertain. The CDR3 is made up of 14 amino acids. The ends were cut back, 4 bases at V and 4 bases at J, with 11 bases in the middle. Germline values: CDR1 ENHRY, CDR2 SYGVKD. For the CDR3, the DNA is TGTGCCATCAGTGGTGGGGTTCTTTACAATGAGCAGTTCTTC. Protein product: CAISGGVLYNEQFF.

This clone was detected once. The V and J genes are TRBV11-3 and TRBJ2-5; D might be TRBD1 or TRBD2, each matching 5 bases. CDR1 is SGHNT and CDR2 is YENEEA in the germline V gene. Between the trimmed V and J ends, which lost 3 bases and 1 base, there was a span of 12 bases. The CDR3 is 15 residues long. The CDR3 nucleotides are TGTGCCAGCAGCTTCCGGGACCCAAGCCAAGAGACCCAGTACTTC. It translates to CASSFRDPSQETQYF.